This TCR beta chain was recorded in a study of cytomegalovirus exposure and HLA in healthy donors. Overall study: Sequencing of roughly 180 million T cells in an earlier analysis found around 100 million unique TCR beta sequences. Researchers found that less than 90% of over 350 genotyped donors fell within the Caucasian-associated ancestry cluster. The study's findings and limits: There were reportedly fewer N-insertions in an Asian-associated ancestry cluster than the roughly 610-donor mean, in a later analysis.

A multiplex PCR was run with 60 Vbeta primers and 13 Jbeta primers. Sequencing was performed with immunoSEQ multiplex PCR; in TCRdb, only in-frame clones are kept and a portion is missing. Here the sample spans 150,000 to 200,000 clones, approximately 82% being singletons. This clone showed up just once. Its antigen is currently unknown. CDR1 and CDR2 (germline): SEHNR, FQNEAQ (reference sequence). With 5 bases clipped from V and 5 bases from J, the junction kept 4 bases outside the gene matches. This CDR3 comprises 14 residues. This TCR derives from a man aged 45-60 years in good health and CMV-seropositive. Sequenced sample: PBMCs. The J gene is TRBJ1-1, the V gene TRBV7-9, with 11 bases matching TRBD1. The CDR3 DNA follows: TGTGCCAGCAGCCCGGGACAGGGGGGAACTGAAGCTTTCTTT. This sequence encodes CASSPGQGGTEAFF.